This TCR beta chain was found in a study of cytomegalovirus exposure and HLA in healthy donors. On this clone: The antigen remains unidentified. One junction end disagrees with the germline gene, perhaps due to a read error.

In the PCR, 60 Vbeta and 13 Jbeta primers were used. Repertoires were generated with immunoSEQ multiplex PCR, while TCRdb's copy carries only in-frame clones and drops some. This table holds about 160,000 clones, 70% to 80% found once. Study-level points and caveats: More clonal expansion characterized HLA-associated TCR beta chains than equally common others in a later analysis.

The CDR3 has 15 amino acids. CDR1 and CDR2 (germline): LNHDA, SQIVND (reference sequence). The chain links TRBV19 to TRBJ2-1; TRBD1 aligns across 7 bases. Sample: PBMCs. This TCR was recovered from a man aged 45-65 years in good health and CMV-seropositive. CDR3 sequence (DNA): TGTGCCAGTAGTCTAGAGGGGGCAACCTACAATGAGCAGTTCTTC. It translates to CASSLEGATYNEQFF.